The 22 T cell receptor beta chains below were found in one sample sequenced in a study of regulatory T cells in long-lasting Graves disease (dated by TCRdb to 2020 to 2022). Interpreted using the paper, the time point label stands for: newly diagnosed GD, antithyroid drugs for less than 3 months. RNA was extracted from PBMCs in TRIzol for both TCR sequencing and RNA sequencing. Libraries came from multiplex PCR. Instrument on record: Illumina HiSeq 4000. CDR3 regions were amplified by Arm-PCR with iRepertoire HTBI primers to construct TCR beta libraries. TCRdb cleaned the public reads at Q25 with fastp, built clones with MiXCR and kept in-frame beta chains. Merged by CDR3 protein, the rows form single entries marked with the most common genes and DNA. A total of around 500,000 distinct CDR3 sequences appear in this sample, more than 10% of them only once. The top ten hold more than 8% of the sample.

Another study also made use of these data, one on T cells in Graves' hyperthyroidism and ophthalmopathy.

Specimen: peripheral blood mononuclear cells (PBMCs), collected at new diagnosis, from a patient treated with antithyroid drugs. These receptors all come from a woman aged 25 to 39 with Graves disease. Donor details come from another sample of the same person, matched by shared clones.

This clonotype has at least ten counts. The chain combines TRBV19 with TRBJ1-2; maybe TRBD1 (6 bases). V dropped 5 bases and J dropped 0 bases, with 10 bases sitting between them. This CDR3 has 14 amino acids. CDR1 and CDR2 from the germline V gene are LNHDA and SQIVND (reference sequence). The CDR3 is CASSGQGTNYGYTF. In nucleotides, the CDR3 is TGTGCCAGTAGTGGGCAGGGGACTAACTATGGCTACACCTTC.

This clonotype was detected many times. CDR3 coding DNA: TGTGCCAGCAGTTTCTGGACAGGGGGCTCCTACGAGCAGTACTTC. This sequence encodes CASSFWTGGSYEQYF. This rearrangement joins TRBV28 to TRBJ2-7; the match to TRBD1 covers 10 bases. This CDR3 is built from 15 residues. The trim removed 3 bases at V and 0 bases at J, leaving 2 bases unmatched. The germline V gene has CDR1 MDHEN and CDR2 SYDVKM.

Ten or more counts support this clonotype. The rearrangement joins TRBV2 to TRBJ2-7; D is perhaps TRBD1 (5 bases). Germline V gene sequence: CDR1 SNHLY, CDR2 FYNNEI. V was trimmed by 4 bases and J by 4 bases, leaving 11 bases between them. There are 13 residues in the CDR3. Here the CDR3 reads CASSATREYEQYF. In nucleotides, the CDR3 is TGTGCCAGCAGTGCTACCAGGGAATACGAGCAGTACTTC.

The J gene is TRBJ2-3, the V gene TRBV7-9; 10 nucleotides line up with TRBD2. Germline trimming cut 5 bases from V and 4 bases from J; bases unmatched to any gene: 9. Germline V gene lookup returns CDR1 SEHNR and CDR2 FQNEAQ (reference sequence). The CDR3 is made up of 16 amino acids. CDR3 in amino acids: CASSKLAGLAADTQYF. Written as DNA, the CDR3 is TGTGCCAGCAGCAAACTAGCGGGACTGGCAGCAGATACGCAGTATTTT.

There are many counts of this clonotype. This chain connects TRBV28 to TRBJ1-5; TRBD1 is a possible D gene (5 bases). Trimming left V 4 bases short and J 5 bases short, with 15 bases between. The CDR3 extends over 15 amino acids. CDR1 MDHEN and CDR2 SYDVKM come from the germline V gene. CDR3 residues: CASSSRAGGDQPQHF. Written as DNA, the CDR3 is TGTGCCAGCAGTTCACGGGCGGGGGGGGATCAGCCCCAGCATTTT.

This clonotype occurred a few times. This rearrangement joins TRBV7-9 to TRBJ2-3; TRBD2 aligns across 9 bases. This CDR3 region has 15 residues. The trim removed 5 bases at V and 2 bases at J, leaving 5 bases unmatched. Germline CDR1 and CDR2: SEHNR and FQNEAQ (reference sequence). The CDR3 loop reads CASSRSGSPTDTQYF. The CDR3 bases are TGTGCCAGCAGCCGTAGCGGGAGCCCCACAGATACGCAGTATTTT.

This clonotype was detected many times. The rearrangement links TRBV20-1 to TRBJ1-6; TRBD1 is a possible D gene (5 bases). This CDR3 contains 17 residues. V dropped 1 base and J dropped 1 base, with 14 bases sitting between them. Germline-derived CDR1 and CDR2 are DFQATT and SNEGSKA (reference sequence). CDR3 residues: CSARGGGLGSYNSPLHF. The DNA of the CDR3 is TGCAGTGCTAGAGGGGGGGGTCTCGGTTCCTATAATTCACCCCTCCACTTT.

The chain joins TRBV18 to TRBJ2-7, with 12 bases that match TRBD1. CDR1 is KGHSH and CDR2 is LQKENI in the germline V gene. The CDR3 covers 16 residues. Trimming at V came to 2 bases and at J to 5 bases, leaving 7 bases not matched to a gene. This CDR3 is CASSPVLGTGGHEQYF. The DNA of the CDR3 is TGTGCCAGCTCACCAGTCCTAGGGACAGGGGGCCACGAGCAGTACTTC.

The V and J genes are TRBV19 and TRBJ1-1, with D maybe TRBD1 (5 bases). This CDR3 has 15 residues. Trimming removed 7 bases from V and 3 bases from J, with 18 bases in between. Germline lookup yields CDR1 LNHDA and CDR2 SQIVND (reference sequence). The CDR3 region is CASNAKRGTYTEAFF. The CDR3 DNA reads TGTGCCAGTAACGCGAAACGGGGGACCTACACTGAAGCTTTCTTT.

The chain links TRBV30 to TRBJ2-7; D might be TRBD2 (5 bases). The ends were cut back, 2 bases at V and 6 bases at J, with 17 bases in the middle. This CDR3 comprises 14 residues. The germline gives CDR1 GTSNPN, CDR2 SVGIG (reference sequence). This CDR3 reads CAWSRPPRGAEQYF. DNA for the CDR3: TGTGCCTGGAGTCGGCCCCCACGGGGTGCCGAGCAGTACTTC.

This clonotype was detected many times. J is TRBJ1-3 and V is TRBV30; unclear D gene. This CDR3 spans 12 amino acids. Germline-derived CDR1 and CDR2 are GTSNPN and SVGIG (reference sequence). The germline V and J ends were trimmed by 0 bases and 9 bases, with 9 bases remaining between them. The CDR3 DNA reads TGTGCCTGGAGTGTACTGCTGGGCACCATATATTTT. Its protein is CAWSVLLGTIYF.

This clonotype was detected ten times or more. This chain's CDR3 is CASSPGRWNTEAFF. CDR3 coding DNA: TGTGCCAGCAGCCCGGGACGGTGGAACACTGAAGCTTTCTTT. The rearrangement joins TRBV28 to TRBJ1-1; D might be TRBD1 (5 bases). The CDR3 has 14 amino acids. Germline V gene lookup returns CDR1 MDHEN and CDR2 SYDVKM. The V end was cut by 6 bases, the J end by 1 base, with 12 bases between. The full variable domain, completed using reference TRBV28 and TRBJ1-1, is DVKVTQSSRYLVKRTGEKVFLECVQDMDHENMFWYRQDPGLGLRLIYFSYDVKMKEKGDIPEGYSVSREKKERFSLILESASTNQTSMYLCASSPGRWNTEAFFGQGTRLTVV.

This clonotype has only a few counts. The chain couples TRBV29-1 to TRBJ1-1; tentative D call: TRBD1 (5 bases). V was clipped by 3 bases and J by 4 bases, with 9 bases between them. Germline values: CDR1 SQVTM, CDR2 ANQGSEA. The CDR3 has 12 amino acids. CDR3 loop: CSVDREGTEAFF. In nucleotides, the CDR3 is TGCAGCGTTGACAGGGAAGGCACTGAAGCTTTCTTT.

Ten or more counts support this clonotype. The V call is TRBV19, the J call TRBJ1-5; no reliable D call. This CDR3 has 13 amino acids. The V and J ends lost 3 bases and 5 bases respectively, with 8 bases between them. Per the germline V gene, CDR1 is LNHDA and CDR2 is SQIVND (reference sequence). Written as DNA, the CDR3 is TGTGCCAGTAGTATTAAGGCCTATCAGCCCCAGCATTTT. This gives the protein CASSIKAYQPQHF. Combining the CDR3 with reference TRBV19 and TRBJ1-5 gives the whole variable domain DGGITQSPKYLFRKEGQNVTLSCEQNLNHDAMYWYRQDPGQGLRLIYYSQIVNDFQKGDIAEGYSVSREKKESFPLTVTSAQKNPTAFYLCASSIKAYQPQHFGDGTRLSIL.

This clonotype was detected many times. V is TRBV12-3 or TRBV12-4 and J is TRBJ2-5; 7 nucleotides line up with TRBD2. Trimming took 1 base from V and 2 from J; bases not matched to a gene: 7. The CDR3 consists of 16 residues. The CDR3 region has the DNA TGTGCCAGCAGTTTAGATGCCGGGAGGAGACAAGAGACCCAGTACTTC. This encodes CASSLDAGRRQETQYF.

This clonotype was picked up a small number of times. This rearrangement joins TRBV27 to TRBJ1-2; D may be TRBD1 (5 bases). Germline lookup yields CDR1 MNHEY and CDR2 SMNVEV (reference sequence). This CDR3 has 18 residues. V dropped 6 bases and J dropped 2 bases, with 25 bases sitting between them. The CDR3 loop is CASRLSNRPSLMNYGYTF. The CDR3 bases are TGTGCCAGCAGATTAAGCAACAGGCCTTCTCTAATGAACTATGGCTACACCTTC.

This clonotype was seen at least ten times. J is TRBJ1-1 and V is TRBV2; D is uncertain. This CDR3 is built from 15 residues. Germline lookup yields CDR1 SNHLY and CDR2 FYNNEI. V was pared by 3 bases and J by 6 bases, with 17 bases between. CDR3 protein: CASSEGPFLGSEAFF. CDR3 bases: TGTGCCAGCAGTGAGGGTCCGTTCTTAGGTTCTGAAGCTTTCTTT.

This clonotype was detected ten times or more. The chain carries TRBV20-1 and TRBJ2-7; TRBD2 aligns across 8 bases. The germline gives CDR1 DFQATT, CDR2 SNEGSKA (reference sequence). CDR3 size: 14 residues. J was trimmed by 2 bases and V by 0 bases; bases with no gene match: 3. CDR3 nucleotide sequence: TGCAGTGCTAGAGATGGGACTAGACCCTACGAGCAGTACTTC. Protein: CSARDGTRPYEQYF.

This clonotype was detected only a few times. This sequence may be a read error, since a much larger clone differs from it by one base. This sequence joins TRBV7-2 and TRBJ1-2, with D perhaps TRBD1 (5 bases). Between the trimmed V and J ends, which lost 8 bases and 4 bases, there was a span of 14 bases. Germline CDR1 is SGHTA and CDR2 is FQGNSA. The CDR3 length is 13 residues. CDR3 sequence (DNA): TGTGCCAGCGGCTCCAGGGTGTCCTATGGCTACACCTTC. This sequence encodes CASGSRVSYGYTF.

Many counts were recorded for this clonotype. The CDR3 DNA reads TGTGCCAGCAGCTTAGAAGTACGGCACACAGATACGCAGTATTTT. Translated, it gives CASSLEVRHTDTQYF. This sequence joins TRBV7-8 and TRBJ2-3; D gene uncertain. V was cut by 1 base and J by 2 bases, with 10 bases left in between. Germline V gives CDR1 SGHVS, CDR2 FQNEAQ. The CDR3 has 15 residues.

This clonotype was counted at least ten times. This sequence joins TRBV20-1 and TRBJ1-4; D is possibly TRBD1 (5 bases). Germline V gene lookup returns CDR1 DFQATT and CDR2 SNEGSKA (reference sequence). V lost 0 bases to trimming and J lost 8 bases, with 16 bases between them. The CDR3 covers 15 residues. In nucleotides, the CDR3 is TGCAGTGCTAGAGATCCGCAGGGCCTAAGGGAAAAACTGTTTTTT. Amino acids: CSARDPQGLREKLFF.

This clonotype came up many times. The rearrangement links TRBV2 to TRBJ2-1; possible D gene TRBD2, 7 bases. Germline CDR1 is SNHLY and CDR2 is FYNNEI. The CDR3 has 15 residues. Trimming left V 4 bases short and J 5 bases short, with 15 bases between. The CDR3 DNA sequence: TGTGCCAGCAGTGGGGGGGGGCGGACCAACAATGAGCAGTTCTTC. Translated, it gives CASSGGGRTNNEQFF.